The subject of this entry is one T cell receptor beta chain. Its antigen remains unidentified. The PCR used 60 Vbeta and 13 Jbeta primers. The data were produced by immunoSEQ multiplex PCR, yet TCRdb's version contains in-frame clones alone and is incomplete. The data show roughly 65,000 clones, about 82% seen once. The data were taken from a study of cytomegalovirus exposure and HLA in healthy donors. Overall study results and limits: Later analysis identified a missense DCLRE1C variant that was linked to TCR beta V- and J-gene trimming. Donors belonging to an Asian-associated ancestry cluster reportedly showed fewer N-insertions in productive TCRs than the roughly 670-donor mean, according to what a later analysis found. In a later analysis, several top co-occurrence clusters appeared linked to parvovirus B19, influenza, CMV and Epstein-Barr virus.

Germline V gene data show CDR1 as GTSNPN and CDR2 as SVGIG (reference sequence). Trimming left V 2 bases short and J 3 bases short, with 11 bases between. CDR3 size: 14 residues. The sequence came from a woman in her 30s in good health and CMV-seronegative. The rearrangement joins TRBV30 to TRBJ1-5; maybe TRBD1 (6 bases). Material: PBMCs. The CDR3 protein is CAWSPDSANQPQHF. DNA for the CDR3: TGTGCCTGGAGTCCGGACAGTGCCAATCAGCCCCAGCATTTT.